A selection of T cell receptor beta chains follows, all from one sample in a study of cytomegalovirus exposure and HLA in healthy donors. TCRdb keeps only in-frame clones here, not all; method: immunoSEQ multiplex PCR. The sample has about 160,000 clones, under 90% seen once. The material sequenced was PBMCs. Receptors were obtained from a man aged 30 to 45 in good health and CMV-seronegative. CDR3s include the opening cysteine and the closing phenylalanine or tryptophan. The D gene is left open where the match is weak. Size is stated for part of the rows, as once, few or many counts, or as a class when the clone is expanded.

clone size: .
V gene: TRBV7-9
J gene: TRBJ1-2
D gene: .
CDR3 DNA: TGTGCCAGCAGCTTAGTAACTACAGGGCTATCGGATGGCTACACCTTC
CDR3 protein: CASSLVTTGLSDGYTF

clone size: once
V gene: TRBV6-1
J gene: TRBJ1-2
D gene: TRBD1
CDR3 DNA: TGTGCCAGCATTCTGGACAGGGACTATGGCTACACCTTC
CDR3 protein: CASILDRDYGYTF

clone size: few
V gene: TRBV28
J gene: TRBJ2-7
D gene: .
CDR3 DNA: TGTGCCAGCAGTTTTGGGGGGGCCACCGCCTACGAGCAGTACTTC
CDR3 protein: CASSFGGATAYEQYF

clone size: once
V gene: TRBV18
J gene: TRBJ2-7
D gene: TRBD2
CDR3 DNA: TGTGCCAGCTCACCCGGGACTAGCGGTGCCTACGAGCAGTACTTC
CDR3 protein: CASSPGTSGAYEQYF

clone size: once
V gene: TRBV7-8
J gene: TRBJ2-4
D gene: TRBD2
CDR3 DNA: TGTGCCAGCAGCTTGACTAGCGGGAGAGGGGGAGGAAAAAACATTCAGTACTTC
CDR3 protein: CASSLTSGRGGGKNIQYF

clone size: .
V gene: TRBV9
J gene: TRBJ1-6
D gene: .
CDR3 DNA: TGTGCCAGCAGCACAGGGACACCTAATTCACCCCTCCACTTT
CDR3 protein: CASSTGTPNSPLHF

clone size: .
V gene: TRBV4-3
J gene: TRBJ2-7
D gene: .
CDR3 DNA: TGCGCCAGCAGCCAGGAGACCGGGACACATAAGACCTACGAGCAGTACTTC
CDR3 protein: CASSQETGTHKTYEQYF

clone size: .
V gene: TRBV28
J gene: TRBJ2-7
D gene: .
CDR3 DNA: TGTGCCAGCACTCAGAACCTCTACGAGCAGTACTTC
CDR3 protein: CASTQNLYEQYF

clone size: .
V gene: TRBV7-8
J gene: TRBJ1-2
D gene: TRBD1
CDR3 DNA: TGTGCCAGCAGCTTGAACAGGGGGCGAAGTGGCTACACCTTC
CDR3 protein: CASSLNRGRSGYTF

clone size: .
V gene: TRBV29-1
J gene: TRBJ2-1
D gene: .
CDR3 DNA: TGCAGCGTTGGGTCCGGTGAGCAGTTCTTC
CDR3 protein: CSVGSGEQFF

clone size: .
V gene: TRBV19
J gene: TRBJ2-5
D gene: .
CDR3 DNA: TGTGCCAGTAGTCTAGGCGGAGGAGAGACCCAGTACTTC
CDR3 protein: CASSLGGGETQYF

clone size: once
V gene: TRBV9
J gene: TRBJ1-3
D gene: .
CDR3 DNA: TGTGCCAGCAGCGCCACACAAGGAAACACCATATATTTT
CDR3 protein: CASSATQGNTIYF

clone size: once
V gene: TRBV7-9
J gene: TRBJ1-1
D gene: .
CDR3 DNA: TGTGCCAGCAATCCCGGGAACACTGAAGCTTTCTTT
CDR3 protein: CASNPGNTEAFF

clone size: .
V gene: TRBV2
J gene: TRBJ2-7
D gene: TRBD1
CDR3 DNA: TGTGCCAGCCGGGGACAGGGGGCTACTAAATACGAGCAGTACTTC
CDR3 protein: CASRGQGATKYEQYF

clone size: once
V gene: TRBV27
J gene: TRBJ2-6
D gene: TRBD2
CDR3 DNA: TGTGCCAGCAGATCGATCCGGGGGGCTGGGGCCAACGTCCTGACTTTC
CDR3 protein: CASRSIRGAGANVLTF

clone size: .
V gene: TRBV5-6
J gene: TRBJ1-2
D gene: .
CDR3 DNA: TGTGCCAGCAGCTTGGGCGCCGGTGGCTACACCTTC
CDR3 protein: CASSLGAGGYTF